This TCR beta chain was documented in a study of blood T cell repertoires in COVID-19. Losses at the gene ends were 5 bases for V and 4 bases for J; bases not matched to a gene: 3. The CDR3 is 13 amino acids. Authors' data handling: Reference gene primer amplification yielded estimated nucleated cell counts. The repertoire was sequenced with immunoSEQ multiplex PCR; TCRdb's copy has only in-frame clones and lacks some. V, J and clone size are those of that table, while D and trimming were read from the DNA. This table has 200,000 to 250,000 clones, approximately 80% appearing once. The sequence came from a woman between 50 and 59 years old with acute COVID-19. The J gene is TRBJ2-5, the V gene TRBV12-3 or TRBV12-4; TRBD2 matches 8 bases. Material: PBMCs or T cells enriched from blood (not recorded which). CDR3 amino acids: CASSRRGVETQYF. The CDR3 DNA is TGTGCCAGCAGTCGGCGGGGGGTAGAGACCCAGTACTTC.